This T cell receptor (beta chain) is from a study of T cell responses to AZD1222 COVID-19 vaccine. Assay: immunoSEQ multiplex PCR; the TCRdb copy retains only in-frame clones and omits some. The sample records approximately 110,000 clones, 89% being singletons. CDR3 size: 16 residues. The V gene's germline CDR1 is LGHNA and CDR2 YNFKEQ. V trimming: 1 base; J trimming: 5 bases; junction bases outside the gene matches: 8. This clone was observed a few times. The receptor's source is an adult in good health. This chain joins TRBV4-2 and TRBJ2-1, with TRBD2 matching over 7 bases. This specimen was peripheral blood, taken on day 0 of AZD1222 vaccination. The CDR3 is CASSQVGASGHNEQFF. In DNA, the CDR3 is TGTGCCAGCAGCCAAGTCGGGGCTAGCGGACACAATGAGCAGTTCTTC.